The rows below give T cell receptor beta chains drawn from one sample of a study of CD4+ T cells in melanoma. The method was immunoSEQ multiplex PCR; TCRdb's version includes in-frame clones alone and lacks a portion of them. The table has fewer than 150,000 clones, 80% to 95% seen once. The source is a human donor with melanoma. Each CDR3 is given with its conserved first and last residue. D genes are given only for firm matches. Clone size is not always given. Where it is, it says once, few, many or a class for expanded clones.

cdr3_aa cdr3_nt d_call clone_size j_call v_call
CASSLASGTGSEKLFF TGTGCCAGCAGCTTGGCTTCCGGGACAGGGAGTGAAAAACTGTTTTTT TRBD1 NA TRBJ1-4 TRBV5-8
CASSWGTGVSYEQYF TGTGCCAGTAGTTGGGGGACAGGGGTCTCCTACGAGCAGTACTTC TRBD1 NA TRBJ2-7 TRBV19
CASSSLLGRIGGYTF TGTGCCAGCAGCTCCCTTCTAGGCAGAATCGGTGGCTACACCTTC NA NA TRBJ1-2 TRBV11-2
CASTSYEGVEQYF TGTGCCAGCACGAGCTACGAGGGGGTGGAGCAGTACTTC NA NA TRBJ2-7 TRBV2
CAWSVGQASSPQHF TGTGCCTGGAGTGTCGGGCAGGCATCTTCGCCCCAGCATTTT NA NA TRBJ1-5 TRBV30
CASSYDRRRSPLHF TGTGCCAGCAGTTACGACAGGAGACGTTCACCCCTCCACTTT NA NA TRBJ1-6 TRBV2
CASSTLSTSGGRGGTRNTQYF TGTGCCAGCAGTACACTTTCCACTAGCGGGGGGCGAGGGGGGACTAGGAATACGCAGTATTTT TRBD2 NA TRBJ2-3 TRBV27
CASSIVPGQGAVNIQYF TGTGCCAGTAGTATAGTGCCGGGACAGGGGGCTGTAAACATTCAGTACTTC TRBD1 NA TRBJ2-4 TRBV19
CASSLSAQEQYF TGTGCCAGCAGCTTAAGTGCCCAGGAGCAGTACTTC NA NA TRBJ2-7 TRBV7-2
CASSLARTSGGMNEQFF TGTGCCAGCAGCTTGGCCCGTACTAGCGGGGGGATGAATGAGCAGTTCTTC TRBD2 NA TRBJ2-1 TRBV5-8
CASSRGQGITYEQYF TGTGCCAGCAGCCGAGGACAGGGGATAACCTACGAGCAGTACTTC TRBD1 NA TRBJ2-7 TRBV7-6
CASSKRCAMNTEAFF TGTGCCAGCAGCAAAAGGTGCGCAATGAACACTGAAGCTTTCTTT NA NA TRBJ1-1 TRBV21-1
CASSLGSSGNTIYF TGTGCCAGCAGCTTGGGGAGCTCTGGAAACACCATATATTTT NA NA TRBJ1-3 TRBV7-2
CSVEGRGVSYGYTF TGCAGCGTTGAAGGGAGGGGAGTTTCCTATGGCTACACCTTC NA NA TRBJ1-2 TRBV29-1
CASSIATGLTYGYTF TGTGCCAGTAGTATAGCTACCGGACTGACCTATGGCTACACCTTC NA NA TRBJ1-2 TRBV19
CASSLQVNTEAFF TGTGCCAGCTCACTACAGGTGAACACTGAAGCTTTCTTT NA NA TRBJ1-1 TRBV18
CAGRREVNYGYTF TGTGCCGGGCGCCGTGAAGTCAACTATGGCTACACCTTC NA NA TRBJ1-2 TRBV2
CASSLAPLNTIYF TGCGCCAGCAGCTTGGCTCCCCTGAACACCATATATTTT NA NA TRBJ1-3 TRBV5-1
CASSLGGDRVEAFF TGCGCCAGCAGCTTGGGGGGAGACAGGGTTGAAGCTTTCTTT TRBD1 NA TRBJ1-1 TRBV5-1
CAISNTNQPQHF TGTGCCATCAGTAACACGAATCAGCCCCAGCATTTT NA NA TRBJ1-5 TRBV10-3
CASLINTEAFF TGTGCCAGCCTTATTAACACTGAAGCTTTCTTT NA NA TRBJ1-1 TRBV2
CASSPGQENTEAFF TGTGCCAGCTCACCCGGACAGGAGAACACTGAAGCTTTCTTT TRBD1 once TRBJ1-1 TRBV18
CASSVRPGGEAFF TGCGCCAGCAGCGTCCGTCCCGGTGGTGAAGCTTTCTTT NA NA TRBJ1-1 TRBV5-1
CASSRQATGELFF TGTGCCAGTAGCAGACAGGCTACCGGGGAGCTGTTTTTT NA NA TRBJ2-2 TRBV19
CASSLRAYEQYF TGTGCCAGCAGCTTGAGGGCCTACGAGCAGTACTTC NA NA TRBJ2-7 TRBV5-6
CASSLSGANYGYTF TGTGCCAGCAGCTTATCCGGCGCTAACTATGGCTACACCTTC NA NA TRBJ1-2 TRBV11-2
CASGTGPSRAFF TGTGCCAGCGGGACGGGGCCTAGTCGGGCTTTCTTT NA NA TRBJ1-1 TRBV2
CASSSNTREKLFF TGTGCCAGCAGCTCAAATACACGGGAAAAACTGTTTTTT NA NA TRBJ1-4 TRBV7-9
CASSVSSSYTEAFF TGTGCCAGCAGCGTATCCAGTTCATACACTGAAGCTTTCTTT NA NA TRBJ1-1 TRBV9
CASSPMDKYGYTF TGTGCCAGCTCACCAATGGACAAGTATGGCTACACCTTC NA NA TRBJ1-2 TRBV18
CASSQNRGPTDTQYF TGTGCCAGCTCGCAAAACAGGGGACCGACAGATACGCAGTATTTT TRBD1 NA TRBJ2-3 TRBV18
CASSWGRGSNYGYTF TGTGCCAGCAGTTGGGGGAGGGGGTCGAACTATGGCTACACCTTC NA NA TRBJ1-2 TRBV11-2
CASSPALAGGDYEQYF TGTGCCAGCAGCCCCGCCCTAGCGGGGGGAGACTACGAGCAGTACTTC TRBD2 NA TRBJ2-7 TRBV7-8
CASRGAGRGLAGYNEQFF TGTGCCAGCAGGGGGGCAGGGAGAGGACTAGCGGGGTACAATGAGCAGTTCTTC TRBD2 NA TRBJ2-1 TRBV25-1
CASSLVVTGSTDTQYF TGTGCCAGCAGCTTAGTGGTCACAGGAAGCACAGATACGCAGTATTTT NA NA TRBJ2-3 TRBV7-2
CASSEGDTSNTGELFF TGTGCCAGCAGTGAAGGTGACACTTCGAACACCGGGGAGCTGTTTTTT NA NA TRBJ2-2 TRBV2
CASSLTGTGVNTEAFF TGTGCCAGCAGCTTAACAGGGACAGGGGTGAACACTGAAGCTTTCTTT TRBD1 NA TRBJ1-1 TRBV7-3
CASSLVGGLQETQYF TGTGCCAGCAGCTTAGTGGGGGGGCTCCAAGAGACCCAGTACTTC NA NA TRBJ2-5 TRBV7-9
CASSPSQGSGANVLTF TGTGCCAGCAGCCCGAGCCAGGGCTCTGGGGCCAACGTCCTGACTTTC NA NA TRBJ2-6 TRBV7-2
CASSKGLAGWGTQYF TGTGCCAGCAGCAAGGGACTAGCGGGGTGGGGGACCCAGTACTTC TRBD2 NA TRBJ2-5 TRBV5-6
CASSLLYKDERDTEAFF TGTGCCAGCAGCTTATTGTATAAGGATGAACGGGACACTGAAGCTTTCTTT NA NA TRBJ1-1 TRBV7-9
CASSPGLAGYNEQFF TGTGCCAGCAGTCCGGGACTAGCGGGGTACAATGAGCAGTTCTTC TRBD2 NA TRBJ2-1 TRBV7-3
CASSFAGGMGETQYF TGTGCCAGCAGCTTTGCAGGGGGAATGGGGGAGACCCAGTACTTC TRBD1 NA TRBJ2-5 TRBV7-3
CASSLQAGAYEQYF TGTGCCAGCAGCCTCCAAGCGGGGGCCTACGAGCAGTACTTC TRBD2 NA TRBJ2-7 TRBV7-2